The 15 T cell receptor beta chains in this list originate from one sample, sequenced in a study of blood T cell repertoires in COVID-19. Only in-frame clones appear in the TCRdb table, and some are missing; sequencing was by immunoSEQ multiplex PCR. The sample contains around 150,000 clones, around 75% of which appear only once. The sample taken for sequencing was peripheral blood. The receptors were sampled from a woman at least 80 years old with acute or convalescent COVID-19.

About this clone itself: The junction and the germline gene differ at one end; a read error may be behind it. The CDR3 nucleotides are TGTGCTAGCAGCCCCGGGGGAGCAGGGCTCTCCTACGAGCAGTACTTC. Translated: CASSPGGAGLSYEQYF. The rearrangement joins TRBV7-7 to TRBJ2-7, with a tentative D call TRBD2 (6 bases). Germline CDR1 SSHAT, CDR2 FNYEAQ (reference sequence). The CDR3 runs to 16 residues.

In this sample, this clone turned up once. The chain has TRBV19 and TRBJ2-1; 8 bases align to TRBD2. The length of the CDR3 is 15 residues. CDR1 is LNHDA, CDR2 SQIVND, per germline (reference sequence). V lost 7 bases, J lost 5 bases, and 10 bases stayed unmatched. The CDR3 nucleotides read TGTGCCAGTAACCCAGCGGGAGCCATACACAATGAGCAGTTCTTC. Residues: CASNPAGAIHNEQFF.

The CDR3 DNA is TGCGCCAGCAGCGAATCCGAACTAAGCAGGGGTTTAAACAATGAGCAGTTCTTC. Its protein is CASSESELSRGLNNEQFF. This rearrangement joins TRBV4-1 to TRBJ2-1; D might be TRBD1 (6 bases). The V gene lost 5 bases and the J gene lost 5 bases, with 25 bases spanning the gap. The CDR3 totals 18 residues. Germline V gene lookup returns CDR1 MGHRA and CDR2 YSYEKL.

CDR3: CASSLTGILPQHF. CDR3 in DNA: TGTGCCAGCAGTTTAACAGGAATTCTGCCCCAGCATTTT. This sequence joins TRBV28 and TRBJ1-5; a weak D match, TRBD1 (5 bases). The CDR3 has 13 amino acids. Germline CDR1 is MDHEN and CDR2 is SYDVKM. V lost 2 bases to trimming and J lost 9 bases, with 11 bases between them. Drawing the rest from reference TRBV28 and TRBJ1-5, the complete variable domain is DVKVTQSSRYLVKRTGEKVFLECVQDMDHENMFWYRQDPGLGLRLIYFSYDVKMKEKGDIPEGYSVSREKKERFSLILESASTNQTSMYLCASSLTGILPQHFGDGTRLSIL.

The chain has TRBV19 and TRBJ1-2; D is uncertain. The germline V and J ends were trimmed by 1 base and 8 bases, with 14 bases remaining between them. Germline-derived CDR1 and CDR2 are LNHDA and SQIVND (reference sequence). The CDR3 runs 14 residues. The CDR3 bases are TGTGCCAGTAGTATAGCCCCGACCACGCGGGGCTACACCTTC. Translated, it gives CASSIAPTTRGYTF.

This chain connects TRBV6-5 to TRBJ1-1; D may be TRBD1 (6 bases). V was pared by 6 bases and J by 5 bases, with 13 bases between. Germline CDR1 and CDR2: MNHEY and SVGAGI. This CDR3 has 13 amino acids. Here the CDR3 reads CASRNRVETEAFF. CDR3 bases: TGTGCCAGCAGAAACAGGGTTGAAACTGAAGCTTTCTTT.

This chain joins TRBV7-8 and TRBJ2-1, with 8 bases lining up with TRBD1. The V gene's germline CDR1 is SGHVS and CDR2 FQNEAQ. Trimming cost V 4 bases and J 6 bases; bases outside gene matches: 2. This CDR3 contains 13 residues. The CDR3 sequence is CASSSDRGNEQFF. The CDR3 nucleotides read TGTGCCAGCAGCTCCGACAGGGGCAATGAGCAGTTCTTC.

Of note for this clone: The conserved phenylalanine or tryptophan is not found at the CDR3 terminus, so this likely reflects a read error. No DNA is shown, since the ends of the CDR3 on it are uncertain; the CDR3 is the one TCRdb lists. This chain links TRBV12-3 or TRBV12-4 with TRBJ1-2; the table's D call, TRBD1, has no DNA check behind it. The CDR3 spans 12 amino acids, including both terminal residues. The CDR3 sequence is CASRGAGGYFQL.

The V call is TRBV27, the J call TRBJ2-5; a possible D gene is TRBD1 (6 bases). Germline values: CDR1 MNHEY, CDR2 SMNVEV (reference sequence). V dropped 3 bases and J dropped 5 bases, with 13 bases sitting between them. There are 14 residues in the CDR3. CDR3 residues: CASSFLGAGETQYF. DNA of the CDR3: TGTGCCAGCAGTTTTTTGGGGGCCGGGGAGACCCAGTACTTC.

This rearrangement joins TRBV12-5 to TRBJ1-1; a weak D match, TRBD1 (6 bases). V was shortened by 5 bases and J by 10 bases, with 14 bases between the two germline ends. The CDR3 extends over 12 amino acids. CDR1 is LGHNT, CDR2 FRNRAP, per germline. The CDR3, as DNA: TGTGCTAGTGGTGGGGGCGCACAGTTAGCTTTCTTT. Translating gives CASGGGAQLAFF.

This chain connects TRBV7-2 to TRBJ2-1, with 8 nucleotides matching TRBD2. The CDR3 runs 15 residues. Looked up from germline, CDR1 is SGHTA and CDR2 is FQGNSA. V lost 5 bases and J lost 6; bases outside the gene matches: 9. CDR3 nucleotides: TGTGCCAGCAGCCCTCTGGTAGCGGGAAGCAATGAGCAGTTCTTC. Protein product: CASSPLVAGSNEQFF.

The rearrangement joins TRBV3-1 (or the pseudogene TRBV3-2) to TRBJ1-6; the match to TRBD1 covers 7 bases. Germline V CDR1 and CDR2: LGHDT, YNNKEL (reference sequence). The V and J ends lost 4 bases and 7 bases, in that order; junction bases with no gene match: 7. This CDR3 is built from 15 residues. CDR3 in DNA: TGTGCCAGCAGCCTGGGGACAGACGCCAATTCACCCCTCCACTTT. This codes for CASSLGTDANSPLHF.

The chain combines TRBV2 with TRBJ1-5; the match to TRBD1 covers 8 bases. J gave up 0 bases and V 8 bases, and 3 bases lay outside the gene matches. The germline V gene has CDR1 SNHLY and CDR2 FYNNEI. The CDR3 is 14 residues long. The CDR3 spells CASQGADSNQPQHF. As DNA, the CDR3 is TGTGCCAGCCAGGGGGCTGATAGCAATCAGCCCCAGCATTTT.

The chain joins TRBV19 to TRBJ1-4, with 10 nucleotides matching TRBD1. CDR3 length: 14 residues. Germline V gives CDR1 LNHDA, CDR2 SQIVND (reference sequence). J lost 8 bases, V lost 4 bases, and 4 bases had no gene match. The CDR3: CASSTGTGEEKLFF. In DNA form, the CDR3 reads TGTGCCAGTAGTACCGGGACAGGGGAGGAAAAACTGTTTTTT.

This clone was observed a handful of times. The V and J genes are TRBV2 and TRBJ1-4; 8 bases map to TRBD1. From germline, CDR1 is SNHLY and CDR2 FYNNEI. V trimming: 6 bases; J trimming: 4 bases; junction bases outside the gene matches: 7. The CDR3 consists of 15 residues. CDR3 in amino acids: CASRRRGPINEKLFF. DNA of the CDR3: TGTGCCAGCAGACGCAGGGGGCCCATTAATGAAAAACTGTTTTTT.